This T cell receptor beta chain was sequenced for a study of shared clonotypes between healthy human individuals. The naive CD8 fraction comprised CD45RO-negative cells positively selected for CCR7 and excluded terminally differentiated effector memory CD45RA+ cells. Profiled with immunoSEQ multiplex PCR; TCRdb holds only in-frame clones, not every one. This sample has hundreds of thousands of clones, with 90% to 95% found just once. The table lists this clone with a count of one. Per germline, CDR1 SNHLY and CDR2 FYNNEI. With V trimmed by 3 bases and J by 2 bases, 8 bases remained unmatched. CDR3 length: 17 amino acids.

The genes are TRBV2 and TRBJ2-7; 12 bases are shared with TRBD2. This receptor was taken from a woman aged 25-40 years in good health. The specimen was naive CD8+ T cells sorted from blood. CDR3 nucleotides: TGTGCCAGCAGTGATTTGGGACTAGCGGGCCAGGCCTACGAGCAGTACTTC. Its protein product is CASSDLGLAGQAYEQYF.